This T cell receptor (beta chain) emerged from a study of shared clonotypes between healthy human individuals. Findings and limits, study-wide: Among several donors, approximately 4.6% of naive CD4 clonotypes were found in common. Naive subsets generally exceeded memory subsets in estimated richness.

Method: immunoSEQ multiplex PCR; TCRdb's copy keeps in-frame clones and lacks some. Of roughly 700,000 clones in the sample, about 92% are singletons; the top ten hold 34%. Within Nashville, Tennessee resided all donors, each a Caucasian adult. Per the germline V gene, CDR1 is SGDLS and CDR2 is YYNGEE. This CDR3 spans 13 amino acids. Trimming took 4 bases from V and 5 from J, leaving 12 bases between them. This clone has more than one count but fewer than ten. Its antigen is not known. The sequence was obtained from a man younger than 30 in good health. Some clones in this sample may be carry-over from other donors' samples. The sequenced sample was memory CD8+ T cells from PBMCs. Stated subset: CD45RO+ cells pooled with CCR7-negative TemRA cells. V usage is TRBV9 and J usage is TRBJ1-1; no clear D gene. The CDR3 reads CASSPRVGTEAFF. The CDR3 DNA is TGTGCCAGCAGCCCGAGGGTAGGGACTGAAGCTTTCTTT.